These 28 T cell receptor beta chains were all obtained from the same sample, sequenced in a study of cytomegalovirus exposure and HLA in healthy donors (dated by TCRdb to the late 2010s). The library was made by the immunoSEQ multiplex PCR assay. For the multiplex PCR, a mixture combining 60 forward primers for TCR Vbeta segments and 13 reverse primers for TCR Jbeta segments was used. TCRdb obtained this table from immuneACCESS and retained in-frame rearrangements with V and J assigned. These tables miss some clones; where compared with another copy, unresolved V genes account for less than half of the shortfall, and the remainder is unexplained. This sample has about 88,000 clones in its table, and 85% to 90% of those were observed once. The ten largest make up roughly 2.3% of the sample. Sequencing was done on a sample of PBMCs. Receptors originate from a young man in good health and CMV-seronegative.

For the CDR3, the DNA is TGTGCCTCAGCTGATGATTCCCGGGACTTCGACGATACGCAGTATTTT. Protein product: CASADDSRDFDDTQYF. V usage is TRBV7-3 and J usage is TRBJ2-3; D is perhaps TRBD2 (6 bases). V was pared by 11 bases and J by 6 bases, with 27 bases between. Per germline, CDR1 SGHTA and CDR2 FQGTGA. CDR3 length: 16 amino acids. Full variable domain (missing parts from reference TRBV7-3 and TRBJ2-3): GAGVSQTPSNKVTEKGKYVELRCDPISGHTALYWYRQSLGQGPEFLIYFQGTGAADDSGLPNDRFFAVRPEGSVSTLKIQRTERGDSAVYLCASADDSRDFDDTQYFGPGTRLTVL.

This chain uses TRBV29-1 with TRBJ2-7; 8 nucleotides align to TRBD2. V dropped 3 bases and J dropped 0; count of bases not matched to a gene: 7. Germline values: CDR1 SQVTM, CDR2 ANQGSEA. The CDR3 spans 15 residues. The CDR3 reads CSVDLGGRSSYEQYF. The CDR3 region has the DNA TGCAGCGTTGACCTAGGCGGGAGGAGCTCCTACGAGCAGTACTTC.

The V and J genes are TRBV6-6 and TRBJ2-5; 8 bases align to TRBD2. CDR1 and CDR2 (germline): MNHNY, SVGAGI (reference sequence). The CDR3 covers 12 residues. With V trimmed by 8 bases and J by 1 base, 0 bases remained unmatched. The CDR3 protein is CASGTSQETQYF. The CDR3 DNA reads TGTGCCAGCGGGACTAGCCAAGAGACCCAGTACTTC.

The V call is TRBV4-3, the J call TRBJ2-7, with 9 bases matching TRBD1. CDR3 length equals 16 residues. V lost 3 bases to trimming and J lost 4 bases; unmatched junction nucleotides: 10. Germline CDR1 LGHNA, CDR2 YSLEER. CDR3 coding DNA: TGCGCCAGCAGCCAGAGAGGGACAGGGAAATGGTACGAGCAGTACTTC. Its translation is CASSQRGTGKWYEQYF.

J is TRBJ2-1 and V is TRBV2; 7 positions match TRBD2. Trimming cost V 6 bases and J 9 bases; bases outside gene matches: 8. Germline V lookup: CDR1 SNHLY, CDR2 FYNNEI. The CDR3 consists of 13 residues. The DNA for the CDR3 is TGTGCCAGCAGCCGCAAACTAGCGAGTGAGCAGTTCTTC. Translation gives CASSRKLASEQFF.

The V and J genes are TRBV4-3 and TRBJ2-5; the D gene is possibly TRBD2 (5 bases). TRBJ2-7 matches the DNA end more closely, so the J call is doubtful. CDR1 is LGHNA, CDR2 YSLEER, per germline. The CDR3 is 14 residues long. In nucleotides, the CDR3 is TGCGCCAGCAGCCGATCGCTCGGGGTCTACGAGCAGTACTTC. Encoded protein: CASSRSLGVYEQYF.

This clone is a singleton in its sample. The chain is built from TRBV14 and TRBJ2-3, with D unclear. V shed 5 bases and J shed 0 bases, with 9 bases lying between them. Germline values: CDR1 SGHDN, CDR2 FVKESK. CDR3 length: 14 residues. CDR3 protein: CASSSLASTDTQYF. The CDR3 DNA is TGTGCCAGCAGCAGTTTGGCTAGCACAGATACGCAGTATTTT.

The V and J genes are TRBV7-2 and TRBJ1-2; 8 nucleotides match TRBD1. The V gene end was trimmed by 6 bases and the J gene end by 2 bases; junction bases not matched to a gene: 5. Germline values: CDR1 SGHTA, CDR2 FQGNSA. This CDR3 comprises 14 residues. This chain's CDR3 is CASRQGGTNYGYTF. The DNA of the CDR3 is TGTGCCAGCAGACAGGGGGGCACCAACTATGGCTACACCTTC.

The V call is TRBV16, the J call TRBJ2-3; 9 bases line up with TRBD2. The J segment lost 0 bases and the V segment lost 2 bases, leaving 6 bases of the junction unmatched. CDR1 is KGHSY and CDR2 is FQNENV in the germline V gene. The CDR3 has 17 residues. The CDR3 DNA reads TGTGCCAGCAGCCAAGTCGCGGGAGGGCCCAGCACAGATACGCAGTATTTT. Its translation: CASSQVAGGPSTDTQYF.

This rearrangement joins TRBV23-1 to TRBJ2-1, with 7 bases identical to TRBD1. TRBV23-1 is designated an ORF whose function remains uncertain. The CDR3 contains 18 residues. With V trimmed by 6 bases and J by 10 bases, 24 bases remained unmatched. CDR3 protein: CASSQDFPDRVQPLEQFF. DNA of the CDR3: TGCGCCAGCAGCCAAGATTTCCCAGACAGGGTACAACCATTGGAGCAGTTCTTC.

CDR3 nucleotides: TGTGCCAGCAGGGCCCAGGGTAGCGGGCGACCAAACTCCTACGAGCAGTACTTC. Its translation: CASRAQGSGRPNSYEQYF. V is TRBV28 and J is TRBJ2-7, with TRBD2 identical over 7 bases. CDR3 length: 18 residues. The ends lost 6 bases at V and 0 bases at J; junction bases unmatched: 17. The germline V gene encodes CDR1 MDHEN and CDR2 SYDVKM.

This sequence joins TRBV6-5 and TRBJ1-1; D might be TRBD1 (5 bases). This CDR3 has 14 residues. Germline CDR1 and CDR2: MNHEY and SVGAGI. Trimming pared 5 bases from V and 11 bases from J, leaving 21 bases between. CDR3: CASSPRGASRGAFF. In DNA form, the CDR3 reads TGTGCCAGCAGTCCTCGCGGGGCCTCGAGGGGCGCTTTCTTT.

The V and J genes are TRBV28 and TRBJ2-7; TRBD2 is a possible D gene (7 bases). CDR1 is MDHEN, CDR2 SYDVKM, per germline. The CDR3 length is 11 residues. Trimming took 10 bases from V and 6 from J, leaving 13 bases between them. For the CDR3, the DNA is TGTGCCACTTTAGGGGGGGCCGAGCAGTACTTC. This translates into CATLGGAEQYF.

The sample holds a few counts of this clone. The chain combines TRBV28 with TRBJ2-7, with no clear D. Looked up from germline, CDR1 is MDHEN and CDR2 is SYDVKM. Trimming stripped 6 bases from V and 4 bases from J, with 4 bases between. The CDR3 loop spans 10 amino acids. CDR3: CASSLYEQYF. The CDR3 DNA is TGTGCCAGCAGCCTTTACGAGCAGTACTTC.

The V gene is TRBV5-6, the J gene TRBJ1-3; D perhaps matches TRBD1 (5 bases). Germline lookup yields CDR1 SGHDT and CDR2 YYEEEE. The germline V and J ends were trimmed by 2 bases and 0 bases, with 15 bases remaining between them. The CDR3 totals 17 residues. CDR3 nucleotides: TGTGCCAGCAGCTTATCGGAAGACAGCTACTCTGGAAACACCATATATTTT. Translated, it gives CASSLSEDSYSGNTIYF.

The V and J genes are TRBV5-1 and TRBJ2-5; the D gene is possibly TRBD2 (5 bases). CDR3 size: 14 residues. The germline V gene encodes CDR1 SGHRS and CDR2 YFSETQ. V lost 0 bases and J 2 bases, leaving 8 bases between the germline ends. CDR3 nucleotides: TGCGCCAGCAGCTTGGCCGGGGTACAAGAGACCCAGTACTTC. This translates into CASSLAGVQETQYF.

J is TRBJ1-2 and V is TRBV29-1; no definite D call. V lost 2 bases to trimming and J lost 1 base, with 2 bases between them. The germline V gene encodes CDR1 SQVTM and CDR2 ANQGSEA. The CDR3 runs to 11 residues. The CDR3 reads CSVELNYGYTF. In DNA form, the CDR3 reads TGCAGCGTTGAACTTAACTATGGCTACACCTTC.

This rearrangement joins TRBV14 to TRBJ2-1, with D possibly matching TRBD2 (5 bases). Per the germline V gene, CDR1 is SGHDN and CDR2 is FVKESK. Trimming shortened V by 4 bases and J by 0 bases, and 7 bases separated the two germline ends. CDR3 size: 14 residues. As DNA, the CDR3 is TGTGCCAGCAGCCGCCGGGGCTCCTACAATGAGCAGTTCTTC. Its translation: CASSRRGSYNEQFF.

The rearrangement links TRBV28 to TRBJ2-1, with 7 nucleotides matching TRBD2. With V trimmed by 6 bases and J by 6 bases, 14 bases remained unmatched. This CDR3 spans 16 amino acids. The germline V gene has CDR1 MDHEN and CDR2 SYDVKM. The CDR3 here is CASRLTGASGSNEQFF. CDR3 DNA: TGTGCCAGCAGACTCACTGGGGCTAGCGGTTCCAATGAGCAGTTCTTC. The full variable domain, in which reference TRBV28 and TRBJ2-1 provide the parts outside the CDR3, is DVKVTQSSRYLVKRTGEKVFLECVQDMDHENMFWYRQDPGLGLRLIYFSYDVKMKEKGDIPEGYSVSREKKERFSLILESASTNQTSMYLCASRLTGASGSNEQFFGPGTRLTVL.

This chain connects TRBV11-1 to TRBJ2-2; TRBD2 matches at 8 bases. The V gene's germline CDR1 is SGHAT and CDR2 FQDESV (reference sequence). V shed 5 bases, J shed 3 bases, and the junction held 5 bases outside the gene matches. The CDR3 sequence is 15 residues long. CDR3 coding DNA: TGTGCCAGCAGCAGTAGCGGGATCTACACCGGGGAGCTGTTTTTT. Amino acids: CASSSSGIYTGELFF.

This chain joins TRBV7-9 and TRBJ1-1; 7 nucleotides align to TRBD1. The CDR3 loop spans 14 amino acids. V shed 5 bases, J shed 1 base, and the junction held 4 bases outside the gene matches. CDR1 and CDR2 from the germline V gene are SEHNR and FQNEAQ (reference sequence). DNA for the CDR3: TGTGCCAGCAGCAAATGGACAGGGAACACTGAAGCTTTCTTT. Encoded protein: CASSKWTGNTEAFF.

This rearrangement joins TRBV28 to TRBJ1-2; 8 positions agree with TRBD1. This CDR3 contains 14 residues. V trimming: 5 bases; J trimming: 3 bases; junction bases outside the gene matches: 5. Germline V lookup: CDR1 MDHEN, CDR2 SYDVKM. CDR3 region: CASSPQGADYGYTF. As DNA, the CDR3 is TGTGCCAGCAGTCCGCAGGGGGCAGACTATGGCTACACCTTC.

CDR3 sequence (DNA): TGTGCCAGCAGCTCCTCTGGTGGGCCCTACAATGAGCAGTTCTTC. The encoded protein is CASSSSGGPYNEQFF. The chain employs TRBV11-3 and TRBJ2-1; D gene unclear. Trimming shortened V by 4 bases and J by 2 bases, and 12 bases separated the two germline ends. Germline lookup yields CDR1 SGHNT and CDR2 YENEEA. The CDR3 runs to 15 residues.

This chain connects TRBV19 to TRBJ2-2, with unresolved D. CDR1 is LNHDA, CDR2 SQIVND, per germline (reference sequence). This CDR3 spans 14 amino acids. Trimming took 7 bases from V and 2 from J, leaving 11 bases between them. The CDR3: CASMRQYNTGELFF. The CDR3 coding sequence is TGTGCCAGTATGAGGCAGTACAACACCGGGGAGCTGTTTTTT.

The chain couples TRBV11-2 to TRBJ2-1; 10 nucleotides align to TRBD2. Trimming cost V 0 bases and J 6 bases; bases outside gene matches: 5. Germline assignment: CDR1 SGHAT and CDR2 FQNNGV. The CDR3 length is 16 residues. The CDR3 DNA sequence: TGTGCCAGCAGCTTAGAAGCGGGAGGGCTTGGCAATGAGCAGTTCTTC. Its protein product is CASSLEAGGLGNEQFF. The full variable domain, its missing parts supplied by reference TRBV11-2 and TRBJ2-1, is EAGVAQSPRYKIIEKRQSVAFWCNPISGHATLYWYQQILGQGPKLLIQFQNNGVVDDSQLPKDRFSAERLKGVDSTLKIQPAKLEDSAVYLCASSLEAGGLGNEQFFGPGTRLTVL.

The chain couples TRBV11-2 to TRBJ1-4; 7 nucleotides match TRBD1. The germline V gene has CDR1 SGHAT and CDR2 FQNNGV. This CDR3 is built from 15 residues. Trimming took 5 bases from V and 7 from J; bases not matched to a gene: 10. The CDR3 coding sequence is TGTGCCAGCAGCACGTCCGACAGGGTGGGTGAAAAACTGTTTTTT. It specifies CASSTSDRVGEKLFF.

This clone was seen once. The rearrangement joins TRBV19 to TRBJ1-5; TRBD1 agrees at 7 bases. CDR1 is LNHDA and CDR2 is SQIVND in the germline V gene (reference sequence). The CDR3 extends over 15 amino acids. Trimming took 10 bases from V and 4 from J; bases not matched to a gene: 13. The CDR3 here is CATQKTGPFNQPQHF. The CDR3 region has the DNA TGTGCCACCCAAAAGACAGGGCCCTTTAATCAGCCCCAGCATTTT.

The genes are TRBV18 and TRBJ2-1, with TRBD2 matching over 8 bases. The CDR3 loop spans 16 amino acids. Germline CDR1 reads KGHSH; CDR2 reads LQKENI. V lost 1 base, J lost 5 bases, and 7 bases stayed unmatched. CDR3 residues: CASSPRLAGTNNEQFF. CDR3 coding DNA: TGTGCCAGCTCACCACGGCTAGCGGGTACTAACAATGAGCAGTTCTTC.